This entry describes one T cell receptor beta chain. The V gene end was trimmed by 6 bases and the J gene end by 4 bases; junction bases not matched to a gene: 6. The CDR3 is 15 residues long. Germline CDR1 is KGHDR and CDR2 is SFDVKD. In the authors' workflow: From reference gene primer amplification, estimates of nucleated cell counts were derived. Assay: immunoSEQ multiplex PCR; the TCRdb copy retains only in-frame clones and omits some. That table gives V, J and clone size, and the DNA gave D and trimming. The sample comprises some 150,000 clones, approximately 87% of which are singletons, and 9.5% to 12% rests with the top ten. Seattle researchers signed up patients amid active infection and tracked them longitudinally. This sample was included in a study of blood T cell repertoires in COVID-19. Looking at the study overall: Specimens from acute and convalescent COVID-19 originated in the United States, Italy and Spain. Sources were T cells, B-cell-depleted T cells, or PBMCs; the material itself was cDNA or gDNA.

V is TRBV24-1 and J is TRBJ2-5; TRBD1 aligns across 11 bases. The sequenced material came from peripheral blood. This receptor was taken from a woman aged 55-75 years with COVID-19, enrolled during active disease. The CDR3 loop is CATSYGQGARETQYF. CDR3 sequence (DNA): TGTGCCACCAGTTACGGACAGGGGGCTAGAGAGACCCAGTACTTC.